This entry is about one T cell receptor (beta chain). This entry is derived from a study of blood T cell repertoires in COVID-19. CDR3 length equals 17 residues. Germline CDR1 reads SGHKS; CDR2 reads YYEKEE (reference sequence). V dropped 4 bases and J dropped 4; count of bases not matched to a gene: 14. Some clones are missing from TCRdb's copy, which holds only in-frame ones; the method was immunoSEQ multiplex PCR. Among 120,000 or so clones listed, roughly four fifths were seen once. The chain couples TRBV5-5 to TRBJ1-1, with TRBD1 matching over 9 bases. Sequences were obtained from peripheral blood. This receptor was taken from a woman between 70 and 85 years old with acute or convalescent COVID-19. CDR3 in amino acids: CASSRVPGQGLSTEAFF. CDR3 DNA sequence: TGTGCCAGCAGCCGGGTCCCGGGACAGGGTTTAAGCACTGAAGCTTTCTTT.